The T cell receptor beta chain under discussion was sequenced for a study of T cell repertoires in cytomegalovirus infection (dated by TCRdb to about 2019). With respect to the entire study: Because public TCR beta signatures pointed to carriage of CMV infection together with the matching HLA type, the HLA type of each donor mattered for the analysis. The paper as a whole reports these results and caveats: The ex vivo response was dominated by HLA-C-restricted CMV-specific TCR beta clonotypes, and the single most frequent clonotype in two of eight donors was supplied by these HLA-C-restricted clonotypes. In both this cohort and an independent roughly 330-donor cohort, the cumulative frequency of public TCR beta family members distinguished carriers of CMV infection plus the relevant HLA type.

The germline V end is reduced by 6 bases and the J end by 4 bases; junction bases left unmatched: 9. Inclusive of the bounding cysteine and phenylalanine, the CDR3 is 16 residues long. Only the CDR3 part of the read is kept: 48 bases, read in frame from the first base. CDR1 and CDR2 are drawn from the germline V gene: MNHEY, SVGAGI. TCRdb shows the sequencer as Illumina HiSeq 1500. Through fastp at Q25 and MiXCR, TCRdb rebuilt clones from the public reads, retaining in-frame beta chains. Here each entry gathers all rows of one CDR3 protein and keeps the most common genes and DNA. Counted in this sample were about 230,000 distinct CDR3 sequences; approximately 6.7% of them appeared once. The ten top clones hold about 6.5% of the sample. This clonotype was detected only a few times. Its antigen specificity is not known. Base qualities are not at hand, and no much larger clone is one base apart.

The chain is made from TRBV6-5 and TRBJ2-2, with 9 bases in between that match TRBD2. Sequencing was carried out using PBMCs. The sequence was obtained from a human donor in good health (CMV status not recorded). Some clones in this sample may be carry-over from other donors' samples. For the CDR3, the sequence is CASSLRAGGATGELFF. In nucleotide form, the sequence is TGTGCCAGCAGCTTACGAGCGGGGGGCGCCACCGGGGAGCTGTTTTTT.